Following are 8 T cell receptor beta chains from one sample sequenced in a study of shared clonotypes between healthy human individuals. Libraries were prepared by immunoSEQ multiplex PCR; TCRdb keeps only in-frame clonotypes and omits some of them. The sample has millions of clones, just over 90% seen once. Sequenced: naive CD4+ T cells sorted from blood. As for subset: CD45RA+ positively selected. The receptors were sampled from a man younger than 35 in good health.

The V and J genes are TRBV7-2 and TRBJ2-7; 10 bases agree with TRBD1. Per the germline V gene, CDR1 is SGHTA and CDR2 is FQGNSA. Trimming took 5 bases from V and 7 from J; bases not matched to a gene: 8. The CDR3 has 14 residues. This chain's CDR3 is CASSVRTGGGEQYF. CDR3 coding DNA: TGTGCCAGCAGCGTTCGGACAGGGGGGGGTGAGCAGTACTTC.

This clone appeared once. The chain employs TRBV10-1 and TRBJ1-1; 8 bases match TRBD1. CDR1 and CDR2 from the germline V gene are WNHNN and SYGVQD (reference sequence). The CDR3 spans 14 residues. V trimming: 3 bases; J trimming: 4 bases; junction bases outside the gene matches: 4. In DNA, the CDR3 is TGCGCCAGCAGTGATGGCAGGGGGCTCACTGAAGCTTTCTTT. This sequence encodes CASSDGRGLTEAFF.

The chain carries TRBV30 and TRBJ2-5; no definite D call. The CDR3 consists of 12 residues. V lost 8 bases and J lost 0, with 10 bases in between. Per germline, CDR1 GTSNPN and CDR2 SVGIG (reference sequence). The CDR3 bases are TGTGCCGTGGATGAGTACCAAGAGACCCAGTACTTC. As protein: CAVDEYQETQYF.

The chain couples TRBV29-1 to TRBJ1-1; D ambiguous. The CDR3 loop spans 11 amino acids. Looked up from germline, CDR1 is SQVTM and CDR2 is ANQGSEA. Trimming pared 4 bases from V and 6 bases from J, leaving 9 bases between. CDR3 sequence reads: CSVARDSEAFF. DNA of the CDR3: TGCAGCGTTGCAAGGGATTCTGAAGCTTTCTTT.

The chain recombines TRBV18 with TRBJ1-2, with no clear D. Trimming removed 3 bases from V and 4 bases from J, with 9 bases in between. Looked up from germline, CDR1 is KGHSH and CDR2 is LQKENI. The CDR3 totals 13 residues. This chain's CDR3 is CASSPKESYGYTF. The CDR3 DNA reads TGTGCCAGCTCACCCAAGGAGAGCTATGGCTACACCTTC.

The rearrangement links TRBV11-2 to TRBJ2-3; D is ambiguous. Germline V gives CDR1 SGHAT, CDR2 FQNNGV. V was pared by 1 base and J by 4 bases, with 12 bases between. CDR3 length equals 15 residues. The CDR3 DNA follows: TGTGCCAGCAGCTTAGTGTTCCCAAGTGCAGATACGCAGTATTTT. This encodes CASSLVFPSADTQYF.

CDR3 DNA: TGTGCCAGCAGTGACCCTACTAGCACAGATACGCAGTATTTT. As protein: CASSDPTSTDTQYF. The chain employs TRBV25-1 and TRBJ2-3; D unclear. The V gene's germline CDR1 is MGHDK and CDR2 SYGVNS. V lost 3 bases and J 0 bases, leaving 7 bases between the germline ends. This CDR3 is 14 amino acids long.

This rearrangement joins TRBV20-1 to TRBJ2-7; perhaps TRBD1 as D (5 bases). The V end was cut by 8 bases, the J end by 3 bases, with 11 bases between. The CDR3 totals 11 residues. CDR1 and CDR2 from the germline V gene are DFQATT and SNEGSKA (reference sequence). In DNA, the CDR3 is TGCAGTACCCGACAGAGCTACGAGCAGTACTTC. Translating gives CSTRQSYEQYF.